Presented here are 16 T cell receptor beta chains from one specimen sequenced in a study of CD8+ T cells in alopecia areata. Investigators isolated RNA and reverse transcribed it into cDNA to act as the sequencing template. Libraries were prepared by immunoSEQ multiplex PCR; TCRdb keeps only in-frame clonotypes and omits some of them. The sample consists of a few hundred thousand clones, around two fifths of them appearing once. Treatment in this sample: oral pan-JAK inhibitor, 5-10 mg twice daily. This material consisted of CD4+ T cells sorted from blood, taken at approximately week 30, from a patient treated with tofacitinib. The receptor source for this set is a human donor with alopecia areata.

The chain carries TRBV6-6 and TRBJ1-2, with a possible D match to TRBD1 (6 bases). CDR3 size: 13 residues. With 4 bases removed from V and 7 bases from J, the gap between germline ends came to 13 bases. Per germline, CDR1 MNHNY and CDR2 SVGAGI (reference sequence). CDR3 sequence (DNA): TGTGCCAGCAGTTTCCGACAGGATTCTGGCTACACCTTC. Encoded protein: CASSFRQDSGYTF.

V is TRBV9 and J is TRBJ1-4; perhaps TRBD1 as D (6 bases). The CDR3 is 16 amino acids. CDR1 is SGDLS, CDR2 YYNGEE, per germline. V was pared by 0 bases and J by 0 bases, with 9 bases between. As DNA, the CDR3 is TGTGCCAGCAGCGTAGGAAGGGGGGCAACTAATGAAAAACTGTTTTTT. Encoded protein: CASSVGRGATNEKLFF. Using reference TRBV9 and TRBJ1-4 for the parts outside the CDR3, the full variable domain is DSGVTQTPKHLITATGQRVTLRCSPRSGDLSVYWYQQSLDQGLQFLIQYYNGEERAKGNILERFSAQQFPDLHSELNLSSLELGDSALYFCASSVGRGATNEKLFFGSGTQLSVL.

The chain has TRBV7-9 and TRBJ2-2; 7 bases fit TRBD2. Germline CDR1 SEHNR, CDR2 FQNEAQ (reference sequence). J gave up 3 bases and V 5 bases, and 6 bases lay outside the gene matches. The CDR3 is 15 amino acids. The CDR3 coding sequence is TGTGCCAGCAGCCGCCGGGAGGTGGACACCGGGGAGCTGTTTTTT. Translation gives CASSRREVDTGELFF.

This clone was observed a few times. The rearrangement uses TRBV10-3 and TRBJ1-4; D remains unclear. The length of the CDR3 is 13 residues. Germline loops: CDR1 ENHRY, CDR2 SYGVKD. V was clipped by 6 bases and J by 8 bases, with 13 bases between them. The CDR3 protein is CAIRENEREKLFF. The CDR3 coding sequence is TGTGCCATCAGGGAAAACGAGCGGGAAAAACTGTTTTTT.

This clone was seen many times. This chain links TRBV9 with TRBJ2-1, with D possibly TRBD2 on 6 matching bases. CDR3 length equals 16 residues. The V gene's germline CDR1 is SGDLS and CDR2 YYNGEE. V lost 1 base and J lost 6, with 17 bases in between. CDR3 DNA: TGTGCCAGCAGCGTAAGGGGACTTAGCGCATCCAATGAGCAGTTCTTC. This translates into CASSVRGLSASNEQFF.

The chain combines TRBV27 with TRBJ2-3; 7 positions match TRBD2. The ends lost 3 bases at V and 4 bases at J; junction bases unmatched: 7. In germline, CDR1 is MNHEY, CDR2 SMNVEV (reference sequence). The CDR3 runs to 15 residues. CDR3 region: CASSLAGVRADTQYF. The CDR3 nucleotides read TGTGCCAGCAGTTTGGCGGGGGTCCGGGCAGATACGCAGTATTTT.

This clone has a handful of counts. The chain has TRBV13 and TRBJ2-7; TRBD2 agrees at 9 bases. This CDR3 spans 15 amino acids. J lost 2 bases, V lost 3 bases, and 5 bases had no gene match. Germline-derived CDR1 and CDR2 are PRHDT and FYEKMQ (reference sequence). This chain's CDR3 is CASSFSGGNPYEQYF. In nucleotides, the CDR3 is TGTGCCAGCAGCTTTAGCGGGGGAAACCCCTACGAGCAGTACTTC. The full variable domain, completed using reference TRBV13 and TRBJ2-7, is AAGVIQSPRHLIKEKRETATLKCYPIPRHDTVYWYQQGPGQDPQFLISFYEKMQSDKGSIPDRFSAQQFSDYHSELNMSSLELGDSALYFCASSFSGGNPYEQYFGPGTRLTVT.

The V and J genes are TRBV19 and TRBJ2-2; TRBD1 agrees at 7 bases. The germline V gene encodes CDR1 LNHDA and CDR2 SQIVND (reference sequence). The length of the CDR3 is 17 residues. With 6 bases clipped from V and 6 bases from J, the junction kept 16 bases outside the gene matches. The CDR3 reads CASSLRQGVKRAGELFF. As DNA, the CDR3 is TGTGCCAGTAGCCTCCGACAGGGAGTAAAAAGGGCCGGGGAGCTGTTTTTT.

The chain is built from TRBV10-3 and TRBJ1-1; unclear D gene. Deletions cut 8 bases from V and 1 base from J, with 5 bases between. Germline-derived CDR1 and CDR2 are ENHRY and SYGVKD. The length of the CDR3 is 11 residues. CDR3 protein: CAIQKNTEAFF. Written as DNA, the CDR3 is TGTGCCATCCAAAAGAACACTGAAGCTTTCTTT.

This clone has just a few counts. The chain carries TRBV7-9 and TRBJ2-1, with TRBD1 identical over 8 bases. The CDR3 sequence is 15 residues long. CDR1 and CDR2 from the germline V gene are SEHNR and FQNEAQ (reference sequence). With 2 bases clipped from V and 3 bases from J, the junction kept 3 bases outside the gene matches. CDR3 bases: TGTGCCAGCAGCTTATCCGGACAGGGCTACAATGAGCAGTTCTTC. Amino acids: CASSLSGQGYNEQFF.

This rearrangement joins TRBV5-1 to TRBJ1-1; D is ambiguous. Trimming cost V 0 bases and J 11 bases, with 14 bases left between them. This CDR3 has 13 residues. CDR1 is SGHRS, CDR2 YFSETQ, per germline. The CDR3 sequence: CASSLGTGNRAFF. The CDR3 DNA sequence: TGCGCCAGCAGCTTGGGGACGGGCAATAGGGCTTTCTTT.

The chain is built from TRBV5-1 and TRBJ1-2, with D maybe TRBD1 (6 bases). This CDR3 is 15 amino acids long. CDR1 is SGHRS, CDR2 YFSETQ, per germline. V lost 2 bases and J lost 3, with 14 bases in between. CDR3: CASSFGGAKDYGYTF. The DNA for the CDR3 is TGCGCCAGCAGCTTCGGGGGGGCGAAGGACTATGGCTACACCTTC.

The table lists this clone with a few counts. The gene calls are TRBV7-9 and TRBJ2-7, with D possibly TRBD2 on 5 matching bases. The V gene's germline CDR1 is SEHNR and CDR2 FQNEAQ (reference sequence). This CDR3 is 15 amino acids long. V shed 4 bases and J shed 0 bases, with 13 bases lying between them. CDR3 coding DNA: TGTGCCAGCAGCTCAGGACGGGAAGTCTCCTACGAGCAGTACTTC. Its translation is CASSSGREVSYEQYF.

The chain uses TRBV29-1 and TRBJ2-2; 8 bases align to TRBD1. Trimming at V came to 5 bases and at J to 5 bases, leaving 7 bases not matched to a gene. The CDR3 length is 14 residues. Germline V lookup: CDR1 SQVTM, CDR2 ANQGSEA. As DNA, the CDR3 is TGCAGCGTTTGGGACAGGACAGGGACCGGGGAGCTGTTTTTT. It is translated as CSVWDRTGTGELFF.

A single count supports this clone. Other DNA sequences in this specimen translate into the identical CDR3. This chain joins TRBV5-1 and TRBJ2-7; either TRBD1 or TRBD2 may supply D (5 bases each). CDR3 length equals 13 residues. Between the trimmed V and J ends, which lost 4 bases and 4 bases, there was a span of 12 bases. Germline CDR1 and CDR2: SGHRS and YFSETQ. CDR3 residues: CASSPGAAYEQYF. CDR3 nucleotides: TGCGCCAGCAGCCCCGGGGCCGCGTACGAGCAGTACTTC.

This chain's CDR3 is CSGSGLAGAGHEQFF. The CDR3 DNA reads TGCAGCGGATCCGGACTAGCGGGAGCTGGACATGAGCAGTTCTTC. J is TRBJ2-1 and V is TRBV29-1; 13 positions match TRBD2. The V and J ends lost 7 bases and 8 bases, in that order; junction bases with no gene match: 11. The CDR3 covers 15 residues. CDR1 and CDR2 from the germline V gene are SQVTM and ANQGSEA.